These 24 T cell receptor beta chains were all obtained from the same sample, sequenced in a study of blood T cells in healthy people across ages. Using a J-beta primer mix together with a sample-barcoded 5' primer, a second PCR was run for 7 to 11 cycles. Each CDR3 protein is one row after TCRdb ran MiXCR on the 5' RACE reads. This table holds approximately 670,000 distinct CDR3 sequences, roughly two fifths found once. Sequencing was done on a sample of blood. These receptors all stem from an elderly man in good health.

The sample holds one count of this clonotype. The chain recombines TRBV20-1 with TRBJ2-7; D perhaps matches TRBD2 (5 bases). Germline lookup yields CDR1 DFQATT and CDR2 SNEGSKA (reference sequence). Between the trimmed V and J ends, which lost 6 bases and 2 bases, there was a span of 23 bases. The CDR3 consists of 16 residues. CDR3 region: CSALPRLGGQAYEQYF. The CDR3 DNA is TGCAGTGCCCTCCCCCGGCTGGGCGGGCAGGCCTACGAGCAGTACTTC.

The chain recombines TRBV4-1 with TRBJ2-5; D is uncertain. From germline, CDR1 is MGHRA and CDR2 YSYEKL. The CDR3 is made up of 17 amino acids. Between the trimmed V and J ends, which lost 0 bases and 1 base, there was a span of 15 bases. The CDR3 loop is CASSQEGRLWGQETQYF. CDR3 DNA: TGCGCCAGCAGCCAAGAAGGCAGGCTCTGGGGCCAAGAGACCCAGTACTTC.

The V call is TRBV7-6, the J call TRBJ2-5; TRBD1 aligns across 7 bases. Per the germline V gene, CDR1 is SGHVS and CDR2 is FNYEAQ. The CDR3 runs to 13 residues. V shed 1 base and J 6 bases; nucleotides not matched to a gene: 2. CDR3 bases: TGTGCCAGCAGCTTAGGACAGGGACAGACCCAGTACTTC. Its translation is CASSLGQGQTQYF.

This clonotype was picked up many times. This sequence joins TRBV12-3 or TRBV12-4 and TRBJ2-5, with D maybe TRBD1 (5 bases). This CDR3 has 13 amino acids. V was shortened by 5 bases and J by 7 bases, with 14 bases between the two germline ends. The CDR3 sequence: CASSPDTAGTQYF. Written as DNA, the CDR3 is TGTGCCAGCAGTCCGGACACCGCCGGGACCCAGTACTTC.

In the case of this clonotype: Its ends do not fully match the called genes, so a read error is possible. The DNA of the CDR3 is TGTACCATCAGTCTTAGCGGGACTAGCGGGGTAGAGACCCAGTACTTC. Encoded protein: CTISLSGTSGVETQYF. The chain recombines TRBV10-3 with TRBJ2-5, with TRBD2 matching 13 bases. This CDR3 region has 16 residues. The germline gives CDR1 ENHRY, CDR2 SYGVKD.

This clonotype was seen only a few times. The chain is built from TRBV9 and TRBJ2-1, with D perhaps TRBD2 (7 bases). The germline V gene has CDR1 SGDLS and CDR2 YYNGEE. The CDR3 spans 16 residues. Trimming took off 0 bases at V and 7 bases at J, with 17 bases between the two ends. The CDR3 loop reads CASSVGGRGLENEQFF. CDR3 nucleotide sequence: TGTGCCAGCAGCGTAGGTGGGCGGGGGCTTGAGAATGAGCAGTTCTTC.

The V call is TRBV5-1, the J call TRBJ2-7; D gene unclear. Trimming removed 3 bases from V and 2 bases from J, with 18 bases in between. From germline, CDR1 is SGHRS and CDR2 YFSETQ. This CDR3 region has 16 residues. CDR3 amino acids: CASSSLMGTRTYEQYF. CDR3 coding DNA: TGCGCCAGCAGCTCCCTTATGGGCACCCGGACCTACGAGCAGTACTTC.

The chain joins TRBV6-1 to TRBJ1-3; 11 positions match TRBD1. The CDR3 totals 17 residues. The germline V gene has CDR1 MNHNS and CDR2 SASEGT. Losses at the gene ends were 5 bases for V and 3 bases for J; bases not matched to a gene: 9. The CDR3 coding sequence is TGTGCCAGCAGTCAAGGTGGACAGGGGGCTAGTGGAAACACCATATATTTT. Translated, it gives CASSQGGQGASGNTIYF.

This clonotype came up once. A much larger clone is a single base away; this may be a read error. V is TRBV15 and J is TRBJ1-2; no clear D. The germline V and J ends were trimmed by 5 bases and 4 bases, with 11 bases remaining between them. Germline CDR1 is LNHNV and CDR2 is YYDKDF (reference sequence). The CDR3 spans 13 residues. Written as DNA, the CDR3 is TGTGCCACCAGCCCCGGCAGTGGCTATGGCTACACCTTC. As protein: CATSPGSGYGYTF.

About this clonotype: An end of the junction differs from the germline gene, which may be a read error. The rearrangement joins TRBV18 to TRBJ2-1, with D maybe TRBD2 (6 bases). The CDR3 loop spans 16 amino acids. CDR1 and CDR2 from the germline V gene are KGHSH and LQKENI. CDR3 sequence (DNA): TGTGCCAGCCCACCACAAGGAGCGGGCTCCTACAATGAGCAGTTCTTC. Amino acid sequence: CASPPQGAGSYNEQFF.

This clonotype has a handful of counts. The J gene is TRBJ1-1, the V gene TRBV5-1; D is possibly TRBD1 (5 bases). V was cut by 0 bases and J by 4 bases, with 13 bases left in between. Germline assignment: CDR1 SGHRS and CDR2 YFSETQ. CDR3 length equals 15 residues. The CDR3 coding sequence is TGCGCCAGCAGCTTGGCAGGTACGGGGGGCACTGAAGCTTTCTTT. Encoded protein: CASSLAGTGGTEAFF.

Notes on this clonotype: A read error may explain this, as a much larger clone is one base away. V gene TRBV7-9 combines with J gene TRBJ2-5, with D tentatively TRBD1 (6 bases). Germline V gene sequence: CDR1 SEHNR, CDR2 FQNEAQ (reference sequence). The CDR3 covers 13 residues. CDR3 sequence (DNA): TGTGCCAGCAGACCGGACAGCCAAGAGACCCGGTACTTC. This gives the protein CASRPDSQETRYF.

The chain employs TRBV5-5 and TRBJ1-5, with D unclear. The CDR3 sequence is 14 residues long. The germline V gene has CDR1 SGHKS and CDR2 YYEKEE (reference sequence). V was trimmed by 2 bases and J by 9 bases, leaving 15 bases between them. The CDR3 DNA sequence: TGTGCCAGCAGCTTTTTTGAGAGTACGCGGCCCCAGCATTTT. This sequence encodes CASSFFESTRPQHF.

The CDR3 DNA reads as TGTGCCAGCAGCTTAGAAGGTGGGGCGACTGGTGGCTACACCTTC. This codes for CASSLEGGATGGYTF. V is TRBV7-2 and J is TRBJ1-2, with D possibly being TRBD1 (5 bases). The germline V gene has CDR1 SGHTA and CDR2 FQGNSA. CDR3 size: 15 residues. V lost 1 base and J lost 7, with 16 bases in between.

This clonotype was seen more than once but under ten times. The rearrangement joins TRBV7-2 to TRBJ2-7; D possibly corresponds to TRBD2 (7 bases). CDR3 length: 15 residues. The V and J ends lost 5 bases and 4 bases respectively, with 18 bases between them. Germline values: CDR1 SGHTA, CDR2 FQGNSA. The CDR3 protein is CASSVGRGGRYEQYF. Here the CDR3 DNA reads TGTGCCAGCAGCGTGGGGAGGGGGGGAAGGTACGAGCAGTACTTC.

The chain is built from TRBV27 and TRBJ2-1, with 9 bases lining up with TRBD1. The J segment lost 5 bases and the V segment lost 6 bases, leaving 20 bases of the junction unmatched. CDR1 is MNHEY and CDR2 is SMNVEV in the germline V gene (reference sequence). This CDR3 region has 19 residues. The CDR3 spells CASRQVPGQGVGWDNEQFF. DNA for the CDR3: TGTGCCAGCAGACAAGTCCCGGGACAGGGTGTTGGTTGGGACAATGAGCAGTTCTTC.

This clonotype appeared many times. Here the CDR3 DNA reads TGTGCCAGCACTGAGAACACTGAAGCTTTCTTT. Protein sequence: CASTENTEAFF. The chain joins TRBV28 to TRBJ1-1, with D unresolved. V was shortened by 7 bases and J by 1 base, with 4 bases between the two germline ends. Germline lookup yields CDR1 MDHEN and CDR2 SYDVKM. The CDR3 is 11 residues long.

Notes on this clonotype: A much larger clone differs from this one at a single base, so this may be a read error. The chain is built from TRBV6-5 and TRBJ2-4, with a possible D match to TRBD1 (6 bases). The J call may be faulty, since TRBJ2-5 better matches the DNA end. CDR1 and CDR2 from the germline V gene are MNHEY and SVGAGI. The CDR3 spans 15 residues. The CDR3 DNA reads TGTGCCAGCGGGTTGGGACAAGGCCTTCAAGAGACCCAGTACTTC. Translated, it gives CASGLGQGLQETQYF.

This clonotype appeared a single time. The chain carries TRBV6-5 and TRBJ1-2; a possible D gene is TRBD1 (6 bases). The V and J ends lost 3 bases and 2 bases respectively, with 19 bases between them. Germline CDR1 reads MNHEY; CDR2 reads SVGAGI. The CDR3 totals 17 residues. Written as DNA, the CDR3 is TGTGCCAGCAGTTATACAGGGAAACCCTTCGCCAACTATGGCTACACCTTC. It is translated as CASSYTGKPFANYGYTF.

DNA of the CDR3: TGTGCCAGCAGTTACGGTCTCATGGGTCAGCCCCAGCATTTT. Its translation is CASSYGLMGQPQHF. This sequence joins TRBV6-2 or TRBV6-3 and TRBJ1-5; D is unresolved. V lost 2 bases and J lost 6, with 11 bases in between. CDR1 is MNHEY, CDR2 SVGEGT, per germline. The CDR3 is made up of 14 amino acids.

This clonotype was seen only a few times. The chain joins TRBV20-1 to TRBJ2-2; D perhaps matches TRBD2 (7 bases). Germline V gene sequence: CDR1 DFQATT, CDR2 SNEGSKA (reference sequence). V shed 2 bases and J shed 4 bases, with 14 bases lying between them. This CDR3 contains 15 residues. The CDR3 nucleotides read TGCAGTGCTAGAAGACGGGGGGCGAGCACCGGGGAGCTGTTTTTT. It codes for CSARRRGASTGELFF.

V and J are TRBV14 and TRBJ2-3, with D perhaps matching TRBD2 (6 bases). Germline V gene data show CDR1 as SGHDN and CDR2 as FVKESK. This CDR3 spans 13 amino acids. V dropped 0 bases and J dropped 9 bases, with 10 bases sitting between them. The CDR3 loop reads CASSQDLASTQYF. The CDR3 nucleotides read TGTGCCAGCAGCCAAGATCTAGCGAGCACGCAGTATTTT.

This clonotype was picked up a small number of times. The V gene is TRBV6-5, the J gene TRBJ2-6; D gene uncertain. The V gene's germline CDR1 is MNHEY and CDR2 SVGAGI. There are 15 residues in the CDR3. The ends were cut back, 4 bases at V and 1 base at J, with 8 bases in the middle. The CDR3 coding sequence is TGTGCCAGCAGTTCACCATTGTCTGGGGCCAACGTCCTGACTTTC. Amino acids: CASSSPLSGANVLTF.

The genes are TRBV7-2 and TRBJ2-1; no definite D call. This CDR3 spans 11 amino acids. Germline values: CDR1 SGHTA, CDR2 FQGNSA. Trimming shortened V by 2 bases and J by 8 bases, and 4 bases separated the two germline ends. The CDR3 sequence is CASSLYHEQFF. Here the CDR3 DNA reads TGTGCCAGCAGCTTATACCATGAGCAGTTCTTC.